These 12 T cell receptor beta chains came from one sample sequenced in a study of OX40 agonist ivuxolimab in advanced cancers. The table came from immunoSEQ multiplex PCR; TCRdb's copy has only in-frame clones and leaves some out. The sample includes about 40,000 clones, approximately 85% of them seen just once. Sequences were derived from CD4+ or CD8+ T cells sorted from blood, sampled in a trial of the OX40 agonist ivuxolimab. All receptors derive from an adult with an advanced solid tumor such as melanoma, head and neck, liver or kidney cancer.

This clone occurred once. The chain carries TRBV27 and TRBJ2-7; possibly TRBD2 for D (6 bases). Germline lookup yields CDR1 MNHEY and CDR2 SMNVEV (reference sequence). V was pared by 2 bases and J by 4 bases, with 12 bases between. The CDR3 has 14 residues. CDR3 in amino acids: CASSLRLAKYEQYF. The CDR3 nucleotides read TGTGCCAGCAGTTTACGGCTAGCGAAGTACGAGCAGTACTTC.

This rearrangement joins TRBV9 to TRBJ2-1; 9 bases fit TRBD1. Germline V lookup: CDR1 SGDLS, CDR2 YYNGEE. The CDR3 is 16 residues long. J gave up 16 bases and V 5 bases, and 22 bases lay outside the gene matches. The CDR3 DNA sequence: TGTGCCAGCAGTTTTACCGCCGGGACAGGGCGAGGCGGCCTATTCTTC. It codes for CASSFTAGTGRGGLFF.

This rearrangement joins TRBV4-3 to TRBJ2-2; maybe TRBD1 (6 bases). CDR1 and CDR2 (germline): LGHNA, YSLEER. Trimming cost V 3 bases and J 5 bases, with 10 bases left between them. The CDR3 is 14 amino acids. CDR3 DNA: TGCGCCAGCAGCCAGGGGGCCTTAACCGGGGAGCTGTTTTTT. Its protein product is CASSQGALTGELFF.

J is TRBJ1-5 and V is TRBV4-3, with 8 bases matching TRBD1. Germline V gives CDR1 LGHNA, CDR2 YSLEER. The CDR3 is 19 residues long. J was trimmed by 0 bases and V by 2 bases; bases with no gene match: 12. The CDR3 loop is CASSQSGTGNPYSNQPQHF. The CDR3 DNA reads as TGCGCCAGCAGCCAAAGTGGGACAGGAAACCCCTATAGCAATCAGCCCCAGCATTTT.

The CDR3 DNA sequence: TGCGCCAGCAGCCAAGATAGGGCAGGTAGTCAGCCCCAGCATTTT. As protein: CASSQDRAGSQPQHF. This chain links TRBV4-3 with TRBJ1-5; no reliable D call. CDR3 size: 15 residues. Germline V gives CDR1 LGHNA, CDR2 YSLEER. The germline V and J ends were trimmed by 0 bases and 6 bases, with 12 bases remaining between them.

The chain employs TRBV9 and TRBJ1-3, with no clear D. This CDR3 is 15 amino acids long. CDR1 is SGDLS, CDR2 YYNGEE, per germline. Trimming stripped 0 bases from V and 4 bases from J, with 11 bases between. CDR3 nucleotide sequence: TGTGCCAGCAGCGTAGAGCCAGGACCAGGAAACACCATATATTTT. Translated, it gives CASSVEPGPGNTIYF.

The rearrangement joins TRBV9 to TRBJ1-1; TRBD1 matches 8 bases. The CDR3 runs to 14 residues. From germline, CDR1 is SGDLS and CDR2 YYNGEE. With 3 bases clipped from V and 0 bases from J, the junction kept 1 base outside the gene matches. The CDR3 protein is CASSAGGLNTEAFF. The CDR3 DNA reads TGTGCCAGCAGCGCAGGGGGCCTGAACACTGAAGCTTTCTTT. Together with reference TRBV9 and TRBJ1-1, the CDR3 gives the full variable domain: DSGVTQTPKHLITATGQRVTLRCSPRSGDLSVYWYQQSLDQGLQFLIQYYNGEERAKGNILERFSAQQFPDLHSELNLSSLELGDSALYFCASSAGGLNTEAFFGQGTRLTVV.

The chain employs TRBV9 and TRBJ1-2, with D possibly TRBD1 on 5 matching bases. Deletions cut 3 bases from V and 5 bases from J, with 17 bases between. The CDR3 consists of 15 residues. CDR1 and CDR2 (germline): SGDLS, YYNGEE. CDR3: CASSGETVWAYGYTF. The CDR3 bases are TGTGCCAGCAGCGGCGAGACAGTTTGGGCATATGGCTACACCTTC.

The CDR3: CASSYDSPTSGNSYEQYF. DNA for the CDR3: TGTGCCAGCAGCTACGACTCGCCGACTAGCGGGAACTCCTACGAGCAGTACTTC. The genes are TRBV11-1 and TRBJ2-7, with 11 positions matching TRBD2. Germline CDR1 is SGHAT and CDR2 is FQDESV (reference sequence). The CDR3 runs to 18 residues. The V gene end was trimmed by 4 bases and the J gene end by 0 bases; junction bases not matched to a gene: 11.

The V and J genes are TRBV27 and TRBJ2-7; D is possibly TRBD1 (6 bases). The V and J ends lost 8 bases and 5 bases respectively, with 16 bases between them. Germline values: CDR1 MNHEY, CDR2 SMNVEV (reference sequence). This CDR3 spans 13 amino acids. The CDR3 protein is CASSRQVRNEQYF. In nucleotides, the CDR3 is TGTGCCAGCTCCAGACAGGTGAGGAACGAGCAGTACTTC.

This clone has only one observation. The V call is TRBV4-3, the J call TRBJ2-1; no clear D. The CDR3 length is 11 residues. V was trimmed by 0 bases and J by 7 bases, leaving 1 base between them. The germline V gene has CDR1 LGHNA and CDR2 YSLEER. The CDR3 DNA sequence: TGCGCCAGCAGCCAAGAAAATGAGCAGTTCTTC. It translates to CASSQENEQFF.

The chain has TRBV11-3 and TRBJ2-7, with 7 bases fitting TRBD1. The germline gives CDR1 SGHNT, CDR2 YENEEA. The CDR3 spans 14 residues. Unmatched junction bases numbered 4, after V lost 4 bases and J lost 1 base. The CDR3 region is CASSWTGSSYEQYF. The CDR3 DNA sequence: TGTGCCAGCAGCTGGACAGGTTCGTCCTACGAGCAGTACTTC.